A selection of T cell receptor beta chains follows, all from one sample in a study of T cell repertoires in cytomegalovirus infection. Which antigens these TCRs recognize remains unknown. From the reads, TCRdb called clonotypes with MiXCR, one entry per CDR3 protein. The sample records 550,000 to 700,000 distinct CDR3 sequences, under 45% being singletons. Sequenced here: cultured PBMCs, sampled from culture after CMV antigen stimulation. Receptors were obtained from a human donor in good health (CMV status not recorded). Some clones in this sample may be carry-over from other donors' samples. Each CDR3 is given with its conserved first and last residue. Rows give clone size only sometimes, using once, few, many, or a class for an expanded clone.

TRBV19 few CASSIMGQGANEQFF
TRBV12-3/TRBV12-4 few CASGWGSNQPQHF
TRBV7-2 few CASSLMGAPTYEQYF
TRBV20-1 few CSAVAGEITDTQYF
TRBV15 . CATSRRGGAYTEAFF
TRBV6-1 . CASSLDRGLIGELFF
TRBV28 . CASSPGRGAWVTQYF
TRBV27 . CASSPVAGALTQYF
TRBV7-8 . CASSSVYVERGGPWFAFF
TRBV6-5 . CASTRTGGPDTQYF
TRBV20-1 . CSARAQTGNYGYTF
TRBV7-8 . CASSLEVGGGASIQYF
TRBV4-1 . CASSRPHTSEGEAFF
TRBV2 . CASSLLGKYGYTF
TRBV12-5 . CASGLHSPNQPQHF
TRBV7-2 . CASSYRQGGYGYTF
TRBV14 . CASSQAAYNEQFF
TRBV6-1 . CASSEGGNTQYF
TRBV6-2/TRBV6-3 . CASSYPLGQLTEQFF
TRBV12-3/TRBV12-4 few CASSFNDREETQYF
TRBV7-8 . CASSAQGISNNEQFF
TRBV4-3 . CASSQDTREQYF
TRBV7-2 . CASSLLPGPAQPQHF
TRBV6-8 . CASSSPLEGLVLCEQYF
TRBV12-3/TRBV12-4 . CASTDPGQNEKLFF
TRBV12-3/TRBV12-4 once CASSFPPGSGRTYEQYF
TRBV20-1 few CSAHRQGMNTEAFF
TRBV7-6 . CASSRGDYNEQFF
TRBV7-2 . CASSSRGRGYLTSTDTQYF
TRBV11-2 few CASSFKRLAGFTNEQFF
TRBV7-6 few CASSLSLPADSHRGYNEQFF
TRBV4-2 . CASSRSRADTQYF
TRBV19 few CASSIFFGNQPQHF
TRBV3-1 . CASSPREPQHF
TRBV7-8 few CASSTRTAYGYTF
TRBV11-3 . CASSHRGVTDTQYF
TRBV19 few CALLGEGGGAGEQFF
TRBV7-7 few CASSRVDGELFF
TRBV15 . CATSDPQGNNQPQHF
TRBV11-2 . CASSFLAGAWGAQYF
TRBV4-1 . CASSQRRQLNTGELFF
TRBV20-1 many CSAWTGNSPLHF
TRBV20-1 . CSASNRNNQPQHF
TRBV7-2 few CASSLNGGGLSYEQYF
TRBV7-8 few CASSLARQGAINEQFF
TRBV6-2/TRBV6-3 . CASSRERGGAEAFF
TRBV29-1 . CSVGGGDETQYF
TRBV11-2 . CASSFLRGANYGYTF
TRBV7-9 . CASSLALDDQETQYF
TRBV4-2 . CASSQELRVGQYF
TRBV7-8 . CASSLDRYYEQYF
TRBV7-9 . CASSQHQEATNEKLFF
TRBV7-8 . CASSLDFGTSKGEKLFF